Below, one T cell receptor (beta chain) is given with its context. Diagnosing involved the use of clinical symptoms, serum thyroxine and TRAb, thyroid ultrasound and orbital computed tomography. The entry originates in a study of T cells in Graves' hyperthyroidism and ophthalmopathy. RNA transcripts were the template for amplifying TCR beta CDR3 regions. Initially, a first-round RT-PCR of the TCR CDR3 employed the HTBI primer set. A single record per CDR3 protein comes from TCRdb applying MiXCR to the multiplex PCR reads. The table records about 500,000 distinct CDR3 sequences, approximately 15% of them present only once. V lost 6 bases, J lost 0 bases, and 2 bases stayed unmatched. Looked up from germline, CDR1 is LNHDA and CDR2 is SQIVND (reference sequence). This CDR3 contains 14 residues.

This TCR came from a woman aged 18 to 35 with Graves' hyperthyroidism. The sample consisted of blood. The genes are TRBV19 and TRBJ2-1; 7 nucleotides align to TRBD1. The CDR3 reads CASRYRGSYNEQFF. The CDR3 region has the DNA TGTGCCAGTAGGTACAGGGGCTCCTACAATGAGCAGTTCTTC.